Listed below are T cell receptor beta chains from one sample, sequenced in a study of neurological immune-mediated disorders. TCRdb reanalysed the 5' RACE reads using MiXCR and keeps one entry per CDR3 protein. The sample consists of 40,000 to 55,000 distinct CDR3 sequences, 2.5% to 3.5% of them appearing once. Sequencing was performed on PBMCs. These receptors were collected from a woman between 45 and 65 years old with multiple sclerosis. CDR3s include the opening cysteine and the closing phenylalanine or tryptophan. Fields, in order: J gene, D gene, V gene, clone size, CDR3 DNA, CDR3 protein. D genes are given only for firm matches. Clone sizes are given selectively: once, few, many, or a class where the clone is expanded.

TRBJ2-1 | - | TRBV6-4 | many | TGTGCCAGCCAAGGCCGGCCGCAACGGCAGTTCTTC | CASQGRPQRQFF
TRBJ2-7 | - | TRBV7-2 | many | TGTGCCAGCAGCTATTCCTCCGGGGGTTACTCCTACGAGCAGTACTTC | CASSYSSGGYSYEQYF
TRBJ2-2 | TRBD2 | TRBV2 | - | TGTGCCAGCAGTGAAGCGCGGGGGGCGGCCACCGGGGAGCTGTTTTTT | CASSEARGAATGELFF
TRBJ1-2 | - | TRBV29-1 | many | TGCAGCGTTGGGCCTCGGTTTGGCTATGGCTACACCTTC | CSVGPRFGYGYTF
TRBJ1-6 | - | TRBV6-4 | many | TGTGCCAGCAGTGGTCTATTTTGGGGCGGGAGAAGCTCACCCCTCCACTTT | CASSGLFWGGRSSPLHF
TRBJ2-7 | TRBD2 | TRBV7-2 | many | TGTGCCAGCAGCTCCGCGCCCTATAGCGGGAGAAGGATTTACGAGCAGTACTTC | CASSSAPYSGRRIYEQYF
TRBJ2-3 | TRBD2 | TRBV5-1 | many | TGCGCCAGCAGCTTGGCCGGGCGGGGGGTGGAAGATACGCAGTATTTT | CASSLAGRGVEDTQYF
TRBJ2-1 | - | TRBV5-1 | many | TGCGCCAGCGGAGAACCGAACTCCTACAATGAGCAGTTCTTC | CASGEPNSYNEQFF
TRBJ2-1 | TRBD2 | TRBV7-9 | many | TGTGCCAGCAGCCCCATTGGGGGACTAGCCTACAATGAGCAGTTCTTC | CASSPIGGLAYNEQFF
TRBJ2-1 | TRBD2 | TRBV7-9 | many | TGTGCCAGCAGCACAAATTCGCGGGGGGGGTCCTACAATGAGCAGTTCTTC | CASSTNSRGGSYNEQFF
TRBJ1-1 | - | TRBV11-3 | - | TGTGCCAGCAGCTTAGGGGGGGCCGTTGGGAACACTGAAGCTTTCTTT | CASSLGGAVGNTEAFF
TRBJ2-5 | - | TRBV15 | many | TGTGCCACCAGCAGAAGGGGGGCTGGCGAGACCCAGTACTTC | CATSRRGAGETQYF
TRBJ1-2 | TRBD1 | TRBV5-1 | many | TGCGCCAGCAGCGTCGGGACAGGGGGCAATGGCTACACCTTC | CASSVGTGGNGYTF
TRBJ1-4 | - | TRBV20-1 | many | TGCAGTGCTACGGAGACAACTAATGAAAAACTGTTTTTT | CSATETTNEKLFF
TRBJ2-2 | TRBD2 | TRBV12-3/TRBV12-4 | many | TGTGCCAGCAACAAAAAAGGACTAGCGGGAGTCGGCACCGGGGAGCTGTTTTTT | CASNKKGLAGVGTGELFF
TRBJ1-1 | - | TRBV5-1 | many | TGCGCCAGCAGCTTGTTATGGGGGCAGACTGAAGCTTTCTTT | CASSLLWGQTEAFF
TRBJ2-7 | TRBD2 | TRBV7-2 | many | TGTGCCAGCAGCTTAAGGGACTACTACGAGCAGTACTTC | CASSLRDYYEQYF
TRBJ2-4 | TRBD2 | TRBV20-1 | many | TGCAGTGCCGAGTCCGGGCTCCCGGGAGGGTTAAACATTCAGTACTTC | CSAESGLPGGLNIQYF
TRBJ1-6 | - | TRBV11-2 | many | TGTGCCAGCAGCTCAAGTCCAGGTTATAGTAATTCACCCCTCCACTTT | CASSSSPGYSNSPLHF
TRBJ1-5 | TRBD1 | TRBV7-8 | many | TGTGCCAGCAGCTTAGGGGATACCGGGACAGGGAATCAGCCCCAGCATTTT | CASSLGDTGTGNQPQHF
TRBJ1-1 | - | TRBV7-8 | many | TGTGCCAGCAGCTTAGGGTCCTACACTGAAGCTTTCTTT | CASSLGSYTEAFF
TRBJ2-5 | - | TRBV20-1 | many | TGCAGTGCAGGGCCGGGTGCCGGGGGAGAGACCCAGTACTTC | CSAGPGAGGETQYF
TRBJ1-2 | - | TRBV20-1 | many | TGCAGTGCTGCCGACACGATCGATGGCTACACCTTC | CSAADTIDGYTF
TRBJ2-5 | - | TRBV7-9 | many | TGTGCCAGCAGCCGATCTCCTAGGGTAGAGGAAGAGACCCAGTACTTC | CASSRSPRVEEETQYF
TRBJ2-2 | TRBD2 | TRBV9 | many | TGTGCCAGCAGCGTAGATGGCGGGGGGGCCCCCGGGGAGCTGTTTTTT | CASSVDGGGAPGELFF
TRBJ2-3 | - | TRBV18 | many | TGTGCCAGCTCAGCGATGATGCAAGATACGCAGTATTTT | CASSAMMQDTQYF
TRBJ2-7 | TRBD1 | TRBV7-9 | many | TGTGCCAGCAGCTTAGCGGACAGGGTCGAGCAGTACTTC | CASSLADRVEQYF
TRBJ2-2 | TRBD2 | TRBV9 | many | TGTGCCAGCGGACGGGAGGAGTCGAACACCGGGGAGCTGTTTTTT | CASGREESNTGELFF
TRBJ2-3 | TRBD2 | TRBV4-1 | many | TGCGCCAGCAGCCAAGTTGTAGCGGGGTCGACAGATACGCAGTATTTT | CASSQVVAGSTDTQYF
TRBJ2-2 | - | TRBV7-3 | few | TGTGCCAGCAGCTCGGGACTGAACACCGGGGAGCTGTTTTTT | CASSSGLNTGELFF
TRBJ2-1 | TRBD2 | TRBV11-2 | many | TGTGCCAGCAGCTTAAGACCACTAGCGGGAGGGCCCCCGACGAATGACGAGCAGTTCTTC | CASSLRPLAGGPPTNDEQFF
TRBJ2-1 | - | TRBV28 | many | TGTGCCAGCAGTAGAAACCCGGGGCCGTTTAGGTGGCCGTATGAGCAGTTCTTC | CASSRNPGPFRWPYEQFF
TRBJ2-7 | TRBD1 | TRBV6-5 | many | TGTGCCAGCAGCCGCGACAGGGGGGATTCCTACGAGCAGTACTTC | CASSRDRGDSYEQYF
TRBJ2-1 | TRBD2 | TRBV7-2 | - | TGTGCCAGCAGCCGCAGACTAGCGGGGGGCTATGAGCAGTTCTTC | CASSRRLAGGYEQFF
TRBJ2-3 | TRBD2 | TRBV12-3/TRBV12-4 | many | TGTGCCAGCAGCTACCTGGGACTAGCGGGGTTGGATACGCAGTATTTT | CASSYLGLAGLDTQYF
TRBJ2-1 | - | TRBV10-2 | many | TGCGCCAGCAGTGAAAAGCGAGTCAATGAGCAGTTCTTC | CASSEKRVNEQFF
TRBJ1-6 | - | TRBV19 | - | TGTGCCAGTAGTATACGGGGAGATAATTCACCCCTCCACTTT | CASSIRGDNSPLHF
TRBJ1-1 | - | TRBV20-1 | many | TGCAGTGCTAGGGTCGCAGGGAACACTGAAGCTTTCTTT | CSARVAGNTEAFF
TRBJ2-2 | - | TRBV3-1 | many | TGTGCCAGCAGCCCCAACACCGGGGAGCTGTTTTTT | CASSPNTGELFF
TRBJ2-2 | - | TRBV29-1 | many | TGCAGCGTCCGCGTGGGCGGCACCGGGGAGCTGTTTTTT | CSVRVGGTGELFF
TRBJ1-2 | - | TRBV20-1 | many | TGCAGTGCTACCGGACAGACCTATGGCTACACCTTC | CSATGQTYGYTF
TRBJ2-5 | TRBD1 | TRBV27 | many | TGTGCCAGCAGTCCAGGGACAGGGGGGCACGAGACCCAGTACTTC | CASSPGTGGHETQYF
TRBJ2-7 | TRBD2 | TRBV25-1 | many | TGTGCCAGCAGTGAAGGGACTAGCGGGAGATCGCAGCAGTACTTC | CASSEGTSGRSQQYF
TRBJ2-7 | - | TRBV20-1 | many | TGCAGTGCTAGAGATTGGAGGGAGGAGCAGTACTTC | CSARDWREEQYF
TRBJ1-5 | TRBD1 | TRBV19 | many | TGTGCCAGTAGCTCGACAGGGATGGGTGGTAGAGCCCAGCATTTT | CASSSTGMGGRAQHF
TRBJ2-5 | - | TRBV18 | many | TGTGCCAGCTCACCATTCCCCCCCGAGACCCAGTACTTC | CASSPFPPETQYF
TRBJ2-7 | TRBD2 | TRBV20-1 | many | TGCAGTGCTAGAGCATGGGACCTAGCGGGAGTTCGCTACGAGCAGTACTTC | CSARAWDLAGVRYEQYF
TRBJ2-1 | - | TRBV20-1 | many | TGCAGTGCTAGGAGCGTTGATCCACGGGATGAGCAGTTCTTC | CSARSVDPRDEQFF
TRBJ2-1 | - | TRBV12-3/TRBV12-4 | many | TGTGCCAGCAGTTCCCAGGGCCTGTCGGATGAGCAGTTCTTC | CASSSQGLSDEQFF
TRBJ2-1 | TRBD2 | TRBV5-1 | many | TGCGCCAGCAGCTTGGGGCCTAGCGGGGGTGGGACCTACAATGAGCAGTTCTTC | CASSLGPSGGGTYNEQFF
TRBJ2-1 | TRBD2 | TRBV5-1 | many | TGCGCCAGCAGCGTGAATGCGGGGGGCTTCTCCTACAATGAGCAGTTCTTC | CASSVNAGGFSYNEQFF
TRBJ2-3 | - | TRBV9 | many | TGTGCCAGCAGCGCAACCAGGGAAAGCACAGATACGCAGTATTTT | CASSATRESTDTQYF
TRBJ2-5 | - | TRBV2 | many | TGTGCCAGCAGTGAGATTACGGGCCAAGAGACCCAGTACTTC | CASSEITGQETQYF
TRBJ2-4 | TRBD1 | TRBV2 | many | TGTGCCAGCAGTGGGACAGGGTTGAACATTCAGTACTTC | CASSGTGLNIQYF
TRBJ2-1 | - | TRBV20-1 | many | TGCAGGTCCGGTCCTTCCTACAATGAGCAGTTCTTC | CRSGPSYNEQFF
TRBJ2-5 | - | TRBV6-6 | many | TGTGCCAGCAGTTACGGTGCCGGGGGCCCAATTCAAGAGACCCAGTACTTC | CASSYGAGGPIQETQYF
TRBJ1-1 | TRBD1 | TRBV7-8 | many | TGTGCCAGCAGCATGGACAGGGGAACTGAAGCTTTCTTT | CASSMDRGTEAFF
TRBJ2-1 | - | TRBV9 | many | TGTGCCAGCAGCGCCCGCTCCTACAATGAGCAGTTCTTC | CASSARSYNEQFF
TRBJ2-7 | - | TRBV7-6 | many | TGTGCCAGCATCCGGGACTCACACTCCTACGAGCAGTACTTC | CASIRDSHSYEQYF
TRBJ1-5 | - | TRBV6-1 | many | TGTGCCAGCAGTGAAGCCGCAAGAGATCAGCCCCAGCATTTT | CASSEAARDQPQHF